These T cell receptor beta chains were read from a single sample in a study of blood T cells in healthy people across ages. Each CDR3 protein gets one entry after TCRdb re-called the 5' RACE reads with MiXCR. The repertoire holds hundreds of thousands of distinct CDR3 sequences, more than 25% seen once, with roughly 3.1% in the top ten. This sample also appeared in a second study, on T cells of mothers and their children.

The sample consisted of blood. The source is a boy between 10 and 17 years old in good health. The CDR3 runs from the conserved cysteine through the conserved F or W. Fields, in order: D gene, clone size, V gene, J gene, CDR3 length, CDR3 DNA, CDR3 protein. D genes are given only for firm matches. For some rows the clone size is stated as once, few or many, or as a class when expanded; others skip it.

d_gene: NA
abundance: NA
v_gene: TRBV28
j_gene: TRBJ1-5
len: 14
CDR3nt: TGTGCCAGCAGCCCCGAGCTTAGCGGTCAGCCCCAGCATTTT
CDR3aa: CASSPELSGQPQHF

d_gene: TRBD2
abundance: NA
v_gene: TRBV20-1
j_gene: TRBJ2-7
len: 15
CDR3nt: TGCAGTGCTCTTTCTAGCGGGGGGACCTCCTACGAGCAGTACTTC
CDR3aa: CSALSSGGTSYEQYF

d_gene: NA
abundance: few
v_gene: TRBV7-6
j_gene: TRBJ2-7
len: 16
CDR3nt: TGTGCCAGCAGCTTAGCGGAGACACCATATTCCTACGAGCAGTACTTC
CDR3aa: CASSLAETPYSYEQYF

d_gene: TRBD2
abundance: NA
v_gene: TRBV12-3/TRBV12-4
j_gene: TRBJ2-7
len: 13
CDR3nt: TGTGCCAGCAGTCTTAGCGGGGGGGCCGAGCAGTACTTC
CDR3aa: CASSLSGGAEQYF

d_gene: TRBD2
abundance: NA
v_gene: TRBV6-5
j_gene: TRBJ2-5
len: 15
CDR3nt: TGTGCCAGCAGTTATAGCGGGGGGACCCAAGAGACCCAGTACTTC
CDR3aa: CASSYSGGTQETQYF

d_gene: TRBD1
abundance: few
v_gene: TRBV6-5
j_gene: TRBJ2-7
len: 15
CDR3nt: TGTGCCAGCAGTTACTCAGGGGGCGGCCTCGGGGAGCAGTACTTC
CDR3aa: CASSYSGGGLGEQYF

d_gene: NA
abundance: NA
v_gene: TRBV5-1
j_gene: TRBJ2-3
len: 16
CDR3nt: TGCGCCAGCAGCCATCTCGAGGACTTCACCACAGATACGCAGTATTTT
CDR3aa: CASSHLEDFTTDTQYF

d_gene: TRBD2
abundance: NA
v_gene: TRBV18
j_gene: TRBJ2-5
len: 17
CDR3nt: TGTGCCAGCTCACCACAACTAGCGGGAGAATCCCAAGAGACCCAGTACTTC
CDR3aa: CASSPQLAGESQETQYF

d_gene: TRBD2
abundance: NA
v_gene: TRBV4-1
j_gene: TRBJ2-1
len: 13
CDR3nt: TGCGCCAGCAGCCAGGTCCTAGCGGGGGAGCAGTTCTTC
CDR3aa: CASSQVLAGEQFF

d_gene: TRBD1
abundance: NA
v_gene: TRBV5-1
j_gene: TRBJ2-3
len: 16
CDR3nt: TGCGCCAGCAGCTTGGATGCAGGGGGCATGACAGATACGCAGTATTTT
CDR3aa: CASSLDAGGMTDTQYF

d_gene: TRBD1
abundance: NA
v_gene: TRBV5-1
j_gene: TRBJ2-7
len: 17
CDR3nt: TGCGCCAGCAGCTTAACTTTAACAGGGGGGATCCCCTACGAGCAGTACTTC
CDR3aa: CASSLTLTGGIPYEQYF

d_gene: NA
abundance: NA
v_gene: TRBV5-6
j_gene: TRBJ2-1
len: 12
CDR3nt: TGTGCCAGCAGACTTAGTAGGGATGAGCAGTTCTTC
CDR3aa: CASRLSRDEQFF

d_gene: NA
abundance: few
v_gene: TRBV7-2
j_gene: TRBJ2-3
len: 14
CDR3nt: TGTGCCAGCAGCTTTTTGGACCCCTTAGATACGCAGTATTTT
CDR3aa: CASSFLDPLDTQYF

d_gene: NA
abundance: NA
v_gene: TRBV27
j_gene: TRBJ2-4
len: 14
CDR3nt: TGTGCCAGCAGGCCACTAGCAAACGTAGACATTCAGTACTTC
CDR3aa: CASRPLANVDIQYF

d_gene: NA
abundance: NA
v_gene: TRBV20-1
j_gene: TRBJ2-7
len: 15
CDR3nt: TGCAGTGCTAGATCCGGGCTAGGCTTATTGAGCGAGCAGTACTTC
CDR3aa: CSARSGLGLLSEQYF

d_gene: TRBD1
abundance: NA
v_gene: TRBV28
j_gene: TRBJ1-4
len: 16
CDR3nt: TGTGCCAGCAGTCCCCGGACAGGGGCAACTAATGAAAAACTGTTTTTT
CDR3aa: CASSPRTGATNEKLFF

d_gene: TRBD1
abundance: NA
v_gene: TRBV20-1
j_gene: TRBJ1-4
len: 15
CDR3nt: TGCAGTGCTAGAGCCTTGACAGGGGGCCTTGAAAAACTGTTTTTT
CDR3aa: CSARALTGGLEKLFF

d_gene: NA
abundance: NA
v_gene: TRBV6-6
j_gene: TRBJ2-3
len: 13
CDR3nt: TGTGCCAGCACCCCCGAGGGCACAGATACGCAGTATTTT
CDR3aa: CASTPEGTDTQYF

d_gene: NA
abundance: many
v_gene: TRBV30
j_gene: TRBJ2-1
len: 12
CDR3nt: TGTGCCTGGAGCCCAGGCAGGGATGAGCAGTTCTTC
CDR3aa: CAWSPGRDEQFF

d_gene: NA
abundance: few
v_gene: TRBV5-5
j_gene: TRBJ2-7
len: 13
CDR3nt: TGTGCCAGCAGCTTTGTTGCCTCCTACGAGCAGTACTTC
CDR3aa: CASSFVASYEQYF

d_gene: TRBD1
abundance: few
v_gene: TRBV6-5
j_gene: TRBJ2-2
len: 13
CDR3nt: TGTGCCAGCAGTTACTCGGACAGGGGGGAGCTGTTTTTT
CDR3aa: CASSYSDRGELFF

d_gene: NA
abundance: few
v_gene: TRBV27
j_gene: TRBJ2-4
len: 17
CDR3nt: TGTGCCAGCCTATTCCCTTACACGAACGAAGCCAAAAACATTCAGTACTTC
CDR3aa: CASLFPYTNEAKNIQYF

d_gene: TRBD1
abundance: NA
v_gene: TRBV24-1
j_gene: TRBJ2-3
len: 13
CDR3nt: TGTGCCGTCAGGACAGGGACCACAGATACGCAGTATTTT
CDR3aa: CAVRTGTTDTQYF

d_gene: NA
abundance: few
v_gene: TRBV19
j_gene: TRBJ1-2
len: 13
CDR3nt: TGTGCCAGCAACACTGTCGGGACGTATGGCTACACCTTC
CDR3aa: CASNTVGTYGYTF

d_gene: TRBD1
abundance: few
v_gene: TRBV4-1
j_gene: TRBJ2-5
len: 14
CDR3nt: TGCGCCAGCAGCGCCACAGGGGGCGTAGAGACCCAGTACTTC
CDR3aa: CASSATGGVETQYF

d_gene: NA
abundance: NA
v_gene: TRBV5-1
j_gene: TRBJ1-1
len: 16
CDR3nt: TGCGCCAGCAGCTCTACAGGGATTCCGGCGCACACTGAAGCTTTCTTT
CDR3aa: CASSSTGIPAHTEAFF

d_gene: NA
abundance: NA
v_gene: TRBV29-1
j_gene: TRBJ2-7
len: 14
CDR3nt: TGCAGCGTTGATGGGGTTGAGGGCTCCTACGAGCAGTACTTC
CDR3aa: CSVDGVEGSYEQYF

d_gene: NA
abundance: NA
v_gene: TRBV5-5
j_gene: TRBJ2-1
len: 18
CDR3nt: TGTGCCAGCAGCTTGTATGGTGCAGGGAATAGGGCAATCAGTGAGCAGTCCTTC
CDR3aa: CASSLYGAGNRAISEQSF

d_gene: TRBD2
abundance: NA
v_gene: TRBV7-9
j_gene: TRBJ2-1
len: 15
CDR3nt: TGTGCCAGCAGCTTGGGACTAGCGGCTCAGGGTGAGCAGTTCTTC
CDR3aa: CASSLGLAAQGEQFF

d_gene: NA
abundance: few
v_gene: TRBV20-1
j_gene: TRBJ2-5
len: 11
CDR3nt: TGCAGTGTTCCCGAGGGAGAGACCCAGTACTTC
CDR3aa: CSVPEGETQYF

d_gene: TRBD1
abundance: few
v_gene: TRBV25-1
j_gene: TRBJ2-1
len: 17
CDR3nt: TGTGCCAGCAGTGAGAGCCCGGGACAGGGGTCCGGCAATGAGCAGTTCTTC
CDR3aa: CASSESPGQGSGNEQFF

d_gene: NA
abundance: NA
v_gene: TRBV7-9
j_gene: TRBJ2-1
len: 11
CDR3nt: TGTGCCAGCAGCAACACCGACAGACGATTCTTC
CDR3aa: CASSNTDRRFF

d_gene: NA
abundance: NA
v_gene: TRBV12-3/TRBV12-4
j_gene: TRBJ1-6
len: 13
CDR3nt: TGTGCCAGCAGTCAGTCTGAGAATTCACCCCTCCACTTT
CDR3aa: CASSQSENSPLHF

d_gene: NA
abundance: few
v_gene: TRBV7-9
j_gene: TRBJ1-1
len: 13
CDR3nt: TGTGCCAGCATCCGGATGAGGGACACTGAAGCTTTCTTT
CDR3aa: CASIRMRDTEAFF

d_gene: NA
abundance: few
v_gene: TRBV29-1
j_gene: TRBJ2-1
len: 14
CDR3nt: TGCAGCGTTACCGACAGCCGAGCGACGGGTGAGCAGTTCTTC
CDR3aa: CSVTDSRATGEQFF

d_gene: NA
abundance: many
v_gene: TRBV24-1
j_gene: TRBJ1-6
len: 14
CDR3nt: TGTGCCACCAGTGATCCGGACGGGGCCGTCACCCTCCACTTT
CDR3aa: CATSDPDGAVTLHF

d_gene: NA
abundance: few
v_gene: TRBV4-1
j_gene: TRBJ1-3
len: 14
CDR3nt: TGCGCCAGCAGCCCTCAGAACTCTGGAAACACCATATATTTT
CDR3aa: CASSPQNSGNTIYF